This T cell receptor (beta chain) is drawn from a study of T cell responses to AZD1222 COVID-19 vaccine. Germline-derived CDR1 and CDR2 are SGHTA and FQGTGA. The germline V and J ends were trimmed by 5 bases and 4 bases, with 9 bases remaining between them. The CDR3 runs to 13 residues. The study's findings and limits: The span of vaccine-associated CD4 TCRs extended across spike, with dominance at 160-218 and 743-854. Baseline seropositives among AZD1222 recipients totaled only five to seven. Females outnumbered males among donors, who were mostly white British; clonal diversity was possibly underestimated.

Using immunoSEQ multiplex PCR, the repertoire was profiled, and TCRdb retains in-frame clones only, with some absent. The repertoire holds over 130,000 clones, with 80% to 95% as singletons. Second doses at about 4 or about 12 weeks were pooled. This clone was recorded a few times. What it binds is not known. This specimen was peripheral blood, taken 28 days after the second AZD1222 dose. The sequence was collected from an adult who received the AZD1222 COVID-19 vaccine. The chain combines TRBV7-3 with TRBJ2-1; D remains unclear. Here the CDR3 DNA reads TGTGCCAGCAGCATCGACTTTTACAATGAGCAGTTCTTC. Translation: CASSIDFYNEQFF.